Listed here are 14 T cell receptor beta chains from one sample, sequenced in a study of CD8 T cells in ankylosing spondylitis. Points from the study as a whole: What appeared characteristic of ankylosing spondylitis blood was a TCR beta motif of 7 or 8 highly homologous variants.

TCRdb re-derived calls from the 5' RACE reads in MiXCR, one entry per CDR3 protein. The sample contains 500,000 to 650,000 distinct CDR3 sequences, roughly 5.3% of which appear only once. Antigen specificity for these receptors is unknown. Material: blood, either unsorted or a sorted T cell fraction (not recorded which). All receptors come from a male donor with ankylosing spondylitis.

This clonotype showed up many times. The V gene is TRBV4-3, the J gene TRBJ2-1; D is unclear. This CDR3 has 16 amino acids. Germline CDR1 and CDR2: LGHNA and YSLEER. With 0 bases removed from V and 2 bases from J, the gap between germline ends came to 11 bases. The CDR3 reads CASSQDPARAYNEQFF. CDR3 DNA sequence: TGCGCCAGCAGCCAAGACCCGGCCCGGGCCTACAATGAGCAGTTCTTC.

This clonotype was seen at least ten times. This sequence joins TRBV24-1 and TRBJ2-7; no clear D. Germline V gene data show CDR1 as KGHDR and CDR2 as SFDVKD. The CDR3 is 14 amino acids. V was cut by 4 bases and J by 0 bases, with 9 bases left in between. CDR3 sequence: CATSDGQPSYEQYF. The CDR3 coding sequence is TGTGCCACCAGTGACGGGCAGCCCTCCTACGAGCAGTACTTC.

The chain couples TRBV4-3 to TRBJ2-7; the D gene is possibly TRBD1 (5 bases). There are 16 residues in the CDR3. With 1 base removed from V and 0 bases from J, the gap between germline ends came to 13 bases. Looked up from germline, CDR1 is LGHNA and CDR2 is YSLEER. For the CDR3, the DNA is TGCGCCAGCAGCCAAGTTGATAGCAGGGACTCCTACGAGCAGTACTTC. It specifies CASSQVDSRDSYEQYF.

This clonotype was seen more than once but under ten times. The CDR3 DNA is TGTGCCAGCAGCCCGGGGGACACTCGGGAGACCCAGTACTTC. This gives the protein CASSPGDTRETQYF. The chain employs TRBV7-9 and TRBJ2-5; TRBD1 or TRBD2 may be the D gene (6 bases each). V was trimmed by 5 bases and J by 5 bases, leaving 15 bases between them. Germline V gene data show CDR1 as SEHNR and CDR2 as FQNEAQ (reference sequence). The CDR3 loop spans 14 amino acids.

This clonotype was seen many times. V is TRBV12-3 or TRBV12-4 and J is TRBJ2-7, with TRBD2 matching over 10 bases. The V and J ends lost 3 bases and 2 bases, in that order; junction bases with no gene match: 4. This CDR3 has 15 amino acids. For the CDR3, the DNA is TGTGCCAGCAGTTTGGTGCTAGCGGGAGCCTACGAGCAGTACTTC. This codes for CASSLVLAGAYEQYF.

This clonotype was seen ten or more times. This chain connects TRBV5-6 to TRBJ2-2; TRBD1 might be the D (6 bases). CDR3 length: 14 residues. The germline V gene encodes CDR1 SGHDT and CDR2 YYEEEE. V gave up 3 bases and J gave up 2 bases, with 8 bases separating them. CDR3 coding DNA: TGTGCCAGCAGCTGGGACACTAACACCGGGGAGCTGTTTTTT. The encoded protein is CASSWDTNTGELFF.

Many counts were recorded for this clonotype. J is TRBJ1-5 and V is TRBV7-2; D remains ambiguous. CDR1 SGHTA and CDR2 FQGNSA come from the germline V gene. Between the trimmed V and J ends, which lost 2 bases and 8 bases, there was a span of 13 bases. The CDR3 contains 14 residues. The chain's CDR3 is CASSLRPAVEPQHF. CDR3 DNA: TGTGCCAGCAGCTTAAGGCCGGCGGTGGAGCCCCAGCATTTT.

With respect to this clonotype: One base away lies a much larger clone, so this may be a sequencing read error. Lacking the conserved final phenylalanine or tryptophan, this CDR3 likely reflects a read error. V and J are TRBV6-5 and TRBJ2-5; no clear D gene. V lost 2 bases to trimming and J lost 0 bases, with 7 bases between them. Germline CDR1 is MNHEY and CDR2 is SVGAGI. The CDR3 has 14 residues. The CDR3 bases are TGTGCCAGCAGTTACCCCGCGTACCAAGAGACCCAGTACTCC. This gives the protein CASSYPAYQETQYS.

This clonotype appeared many times. V and J are TRBV6-1 and TRBJ1-2; 7 positions match TRBD1. The ends lost 8 bases at V and 4 bases at J; junction bases unmatched: 4. Germline values: CDR1 MNHNS, CDR2 SASEGT. This CDR3 is built from 12 residues. This CDR3 reads CASGEGAYGYTF. The CDR3 DNA reads TGTGCCAGCGGAGAGGGGGCCTATGGCTACACCTTC.

This clonotype was detected only a few times. The genes are TRBV6-2 or TRBV6-3 and TRBJ2-2, with D perhaps matching TRBD1 (5 bases). Trimming took off 2 bases at V and 5 bases at J, with 12 bases between the two ends. The CDR3 runs 15 residues. CDR1 is MNHEY and CDR2 is SVGEGT in the germline V gene. The CDR3 region has the DNA TGTGCCAGCAGTTACCCTCCTCAGGGTACCGGGGAGCTGTTTTTT. This sequence encodes CASSYPPQGTGELFF.

This clonotype was detected many times. The chain carries TRBV6-6 and TRBJ2-1; D not certain. Germline CDR1 and CDR2: MNHNY and SVGAGI (reference sequence). This CDR3 spans 11 amino acids. The V end was cut by 3 bases, the J end by 10 bases, with 7 bases between. The CDR3 protein is CASSYGQEQFF. The CDR3, as DNA: TGTGCCAGCAGTTATGGGCAAGAGCAGTTCTTC.

The V gene is TRBV3-2, the J gene TRBJ2-1. TRBV3-2 counts as a pseudogene. This CDR3 has 11 amino acids. The CDR3, as DNA: TGTGCCAGCAGCCCCCGAGAGTTGGAGTTCTTC. Its protein product is CASSPRELEFF.

For this clonotype: Possible read error: a much larger clone is one base away. The gene calls are TRBV7-2 and TRBJ1-4; possibly TRBD1 for D (6 bases). Trimming stripped 5 bases from V and 8 bases from J, with 15 bases between. Germline assignment: CDR1 SGHTA and CDR2 FQGNSA. This CDR3 comprises 14 residues. CDR3 loop: CASSLDRRVEKLFF. Here the CDR3 DNA reads TGTGCCAGCAGCCTAGACAGGCGAGTCGAAAAACTGTTTTTT.

This clonotype was recorded many times. This sequence joins TRBV7-3 and TRBJ2-1; D could derive from TRBD1 or TRBD2 (5 bases each). Germline V CDR1 and CDR2: SGHTA, FQGTGA. This CDR3 region has 16 residues. Trimming shortened V by 6 bases and J by 0 bases, and 15 bases separated the two germline ends. DNA of the CDR3: TGTGCCAGCAGAATCGGGGCGCTTAGCTCCTACAATGAGCAGTTCTTC. Translation: CASRIGALSSYNEQFF.